Presented here are 14 T cell receptor beta chains from one specimen sequenced in a study of T cells in Graves' hyperthyroidism and ophthalmopathy. Amplification of TCR beta CDR3 regions used RNA as the template. Initially, a first-round RT-PCR of the TCR CDR3 employed the HTBI primer set. From the multiplex PCR reads, TCRdb called clonotypes with MiXCR, one entry per CDR3 protein. The table records 300,000 to 500,000 distinct CDR3 sequences, around an eighth of them present only once. Sequencing used blood. All receptors derive from a man aged 50-59 years with Graves' ophthalmopathy.

Only a few counts were recorded for this clonotype. This chain uses TRBV4-1 with TRBJ2-7, with 9 bases fitting TRBD1. The CDR3 is 14 amino acids. Trimming removed 5 bases from V and 3 bases from J; junction bases left unmatched: 5. The V gene's germline CDR1 is MGHRA and CDR2 YSYEKL. DNA of the CDR3: TGCGCCAGCAGCTTCCCGGGACAGGGCTACGAGCAGTACTTC. It codes for CASSFPGQGYEQYF.

V gene TRBV19 combines with J gene TRBJ1-4; D not resolved. CDR1 and CDR2 (germline): LNHDA, SQIVND (reference sequence). The CDR3 has 12 amino acids. The ends were cut back, 4 bases at V and 9 bases at J, with 9 bases in the middle. This CDR3 is CASSRSRKKLFF. As DNA, the CDR3 is TGTGCCAGTAGTAGGTCAAGGAAAAAACTGTTTTTT.

The sample holds many counts of this clonotype. V gene TRBV30 combines with J gene TRBJ1-5; D possibly corresponds to TRBD1 (5 bases). Trimming shortened V by 6 bases and J by 1 base, and 7 bases separated the two germline ends. The CDR3 totals 12 residues. Germline CDR1 and CDR2: GTSNPN and SVGIG (reference sequence). CDR3: CACRDSNQPQHF. The CDR3 nucleotides read TGTGCCTGTCGGGACAGCAATCAGCCCCAGCATTTT.

This clonotype was counted at least ten times. The chain recombines TRBV10-3 with TRBJ2-7, with 9 bases aligning to TRBD1. CDR1 is ENHRY and CDR2 is SYGVKD in the germline V gene. The CDR3 is 14 residues long. V shed 7 bases, J shed 4 bases, and the junction held 8 bases outside the gene matches. The CDR3 DNA sequence: TGTGCCATCAACCAACAGGGGGCTGGATACGAGCAGTACTTC. Translating it yields CAINQQGAGYEQYF.

The chain combines TRBV12-3 or TRBV12-4 with TRBJ1-2, with 8 bases that match TRBD1. The J segment lost 8 bases and the V segment lost 4 bases, leaving 9 bases of the junction unmatched. The CDR3 contains 14 residues. The CDR3 DNA sequence: TGTGCCAGCAGTTGGACAGGGAGTAAGGGGGGCTACACCTTC. Protein product: CASSWTGSKGGYTF.

This clonotype was observed at least ten times. This chain's CDR3 is CASSLVAFRATDTQYF. CDR3 sequence (DNA): TGTGCCAGCAGCTTAGTGGCTTTTCGGGCCACAGATACGCAGTATTTT. This sequence joins TRBV7-6 and TRBJ2-3; the D is unclear. The CDR3 is 16 residues long. Per germline, CDR1 SGHVS and CDR2 FNYEAQ. V lost 1 base and J 2 bases, leaving 13 bases between the germline ends.

This clonotype has at least ten counts. V is TRBV20-1 and J is TRBJ2-3; 8 bases line up with TRBD2. The CDR3 extends over 15 amino acids. Germline assignment: CDR1 DFQATT and CDR2 SNEGSKA (reference sequence). J lost 4 bases, V lost 3 bases, and 9 bases had no gene match. The CDR3 loop reads CSASGRADKADTQYF. Here the CDR3 DNA reads TGCAGTGCTAGCGGGAGGGCCGACAAGGCAGATACGCAGTATTTT.

This chain joins TRBV29-1 and TRBJ2-7; D might be TRBD1 (5 bases). Deletions cut 5 bases from V and 0 bases from J, with 11 bases between. The CDR3 spans 13 residues. The germline CDR1 and CDR2 sequences are SQVTM and ANQGSEA. The CDR3 bases are TGCAGCGTTCAGGCAGGGCCCTCCTACGAGCAGTACTTC. Amino acids: CSVQAGPSYEQYF.

This clonotype has a count of ten or more. V is TRBV3-1 and J is TRBJ2-1; 8 bases are a match to TRBD2. This CDR3 is built from 16 residues. Germline CDR1 reads LGHDT; CDR2 reads YNNKEL (reference sequence). Unmatched junction bases numbered 11, after V lost 3 bases and J lost 7 bases. The CDR3 spells CASSHIGSGRSNEQFF. CDR3 DNA sequence: TGTGCCAGCAGCCATATTGGCAGCGGGAGAAGTAATGAGCAGTTCTTC.

This clonotype was detected many times. The chain is built from TRBV20-1 and TRBJ2-5; no definite D call. Germline V gene data show CDR1 as DFQATT and CDR2 as SNEGSKA (reference sequence). Trimming removed 2 bases at V and 2 bases at J, with 3 bases between. This CDR3 is built from 11 residues. CDR3 sequence reads: CSARKQETQYF. The CDR3 nucleotides are TGCAGTGCTAGAAAACAAGAGACCCAGTACTTC.

For this clonotype: A much bigger clone sits one base away, suggesting this may be a read error. The CDR3 does not close with the conserved phenylalanine or tryptophan, likely indicating a read error. The V gene is TRBV6-2 or TRBV6-3, the J gene TRBJ2-1; D tentatively reads TRBD1 or TRBD2 (6 bases each). The germline CDR1 and CDR2 sequences are MNHEY and SVGEGT. The CDR3 loop spans 17 amino acids. V shed 5 bases and J shed 3 bases, with 20 bases lying between them. The CDR3 is CASSAGVGREYYNEQFS. CDR3 in DNA: TGTGCCAGCAGTGCAGGGGTTGGACGGGAGTACTACAATGAGCAGTTCTCC.

This clonotype came up a few times. The V call is TRBV25-1, the J call TRBJ1-1; no firm D call. The CDR3 covers 13 residues. Per the germline V gene, CDR1 is MGHDK and CDR2 is SYGVNS. Between the trimmed V and J ends, which lost 0 bases and 5 bases, there was a span of 7 bases. CDR3 amino acids: CASSEYRETEAFF. CDR3 in DNA: TGTGCCAGCAGTGAATACCGGGAGACTGAAGCTTTCTTT.

V gene TRBV7-8 combines with J gene TRBJ2-1; TRBD2 agrees at 13 bases. The CDR3 consists of 17 residues. Germline CDR1 and CDR2: SGHVS and FQNEAQ. J gave up 4 bases and V 2 bases, and 5 bases lay outside the gene matches. The CDR3 here is CASSLKGLAGTYNEQFF. The CDR3 nucleotides read TGTGCCAGCAGCTTAAAGGGACTAGCGGGGACATACAATGAGCAGTTCTTC.

This clonotype was counted ten times or more. The rearrangement joins TRBV5-4 to TRBJ2-6; TRBD1 is a possible D gene (6 bases). V was trimmed by 4 bases and J by 4 bases, leaving 18 bases between them. Germline V lookup: CDR1 SGHNT, CDR2 YYREEE (reference sequence). The CDR3 runs 17 residues. The CDR3 region has the DNA TGTGCCAGCAGCATACCACGTACAGGGACCGGGGCCAACGTCCTGACTTTC. Translated: CASSIPRTGTGANVLTF. The whole variable domain, filled in from reference TRBV5-4 and TRBJ2-6, reads ETGVTQSPTHLIKTRGQQVTLRCSSQSGHNTVSWYQQALGQGPQFIFQYYREEENGRGNFPPRFSGLQFPNYSSELNVNALELDDSALYLCASSIPRTGTGANVLTFGAGSRLTVL.